The 13 T cell receptor beta chains listed next were all sequenced from one sample in a study of OX40 agonist ivuxolimab in advanced cancers. Assay: immunoSEQ multiplex PCR; the TCRdb copy retains only in-frame clones and omits some. The data contain some 62,000 clones, roughly 81% of them singletons. The source was CD4+ or CD8+ T cells sorted from blood, collected in a trial of the OX40 agonist ivuxolimab. The source is an adult with an advanced solid tumor such as melanoma, head and neck, liver or kidney cancer.

The genes are TRBV20-1 and TRBJ2-3; D unclear. Germline V gene data show CDR1 as DFQATT and CDR2 as SNEGSKA (reference sequence). V was clipped by 6 bases and J by 5 bases, with 9 bases between them. The CDR3 sequence is 11 residues long. CDR3: CSARSLDTQYF. Written as DNA, the CDR3 is TGCAGTGCCCGATCCCTAGATACGCAGTATTTT.

The chain links TRBV21-1 to TRBJ1-2; the table's D call, TRBD1, has no DNA check behind it. TRBV21-1 is listed as a pseudogene. The CDR3 has 14 amino acids. The CDR3 spells CASSRGQHSYGYTF. The CDR3, as DNA: TGTGCCAGCAGCAGAGGACAGCACTCCTATGGCTACACCTTC.

The chain combines TRBV5-1 with TRBJ1-3; 7 nucleotides align to TRBD1. The CDR3 runs 15 residues. J was trimmed by 4 bases and V by 4 bases; bases with no gene match: 8. The germline V gene encodes CDR1 SGHRS and CDR2 YFSETQ. The CDR3 loop reads CASSLGQLLGNTIYF. As DNA, the CDR3 is TGCGCCAGCAGCCTGGGACAGCTATTAGGAAACACCATATATTTT. Full variable domain (outside the CDR3, taken from reference TRBV5-1 and TRBJ1-3): KAGVTQTPRYLIKTRGQQVTLSCSPISGHRSVSWYQQTPGQGLQFLFEYFSETQRNKGNFPGRFSGRQFSNSRSEMNVSTLELGDSALYLCASSLGQLLGNTIYFGEGSWLTVV.

The J gene is TRBJ1-5, the V gene TRBV11-1; D remains unclear. The CDR3 is 14 residues long. Trimming took off 2 bases at V and 6 bases at J, with 11 bases between the two ends. Germline-derived CDR1 and CDR2 are SGHAT and FQDESV (reference sequence). CDR3 in DNA: TGTGCCAGCAGCTTACTGGGGAGCGGTCAGCCCCAGCATTTT. Its protein product is CASSLLGSGQPQHF.

The chain uses TRBV19 and TRBJ2-1, with D perhaps TRBD1 or TRBD2 (5 bases each). Germline V CDR1 and CDR2: LNHDA, SQIVND (reference sequence). Trimming cost V 5 bases and J 2 bases, with 13 bases left between them. This CDR3 has 15 amino acids. This CDR3 reads CASSSLGAAYNEQFF. CDR3 coding DNA: TGTGCCAGTAGTTCCCTCGGGGCTGCCTACAATGAGCAGTTCTTC. The full variable domain, its missing parts supplied by reference TRBV19 and TRBJ2-1, is DGGITQSPKYLFRKEGQNVTLSCEQNLNHDAMYWYRQDPGQGLRLIYYSQIVNDFQKGDIAEGYSVSREKKESFPLTVTSAQKNPTAFYLCASSSLGAAYNEQFFGPGTRLTVL.

This chain connects TRBV2 to TRBJ2-7; D uncertain. The V end lost 4 bases, the J end lost 3 bases, and 4 bases lay between the germline ends. Germline V CDR1 and CDR2: SNHLY, FYNNEI. This CDR3 spans 11 amino acids. CDR3 DNA: TGTGCCAGCAGTGTATTCTACGAGCAGTACTTC. The encoded protein is CASSVFYEQYF.

The chain combines TRBV5-1 with TRBJ2-6; D is undetermined. The germline V gene has CDR1 SGHRS and CDR2 YFSETQ. The V and J ends lost 2 bases and 1 base respectively, with 7 bases between them. CDR3 length: 15 amino acids. DNA of the CDR3: TGCGCCAGCAGCTTCGGCGGTTCTGGGGCCAACGTCCTGACTTTC. Its protein product is CASSFGGSGANVLTF.

The V call is TRBV10-3, the J call TRBJ1-1; D call uncertain. CDR3 length equals 12 residues. Germline V lookup: CDR1 ENHRY, CDR2 SYGVKD. Between the trimmed V and J ends, which lost 5 bases and 1 base, there was a span of 5 bases. The DNA for the CDR3 is TGTGCCATCAGTCGTACGAACACTGAAGCTTTCTTT. It codes for CAISRTNTEAFF.

The rearrangement uses TRBV11-3 and TRBJ2-7; 7 nucleotides agree with TRBD1. Germline V gene sequence: CDR1 SGHNT, CDR2 YENEEA. The CDR3 has 15 amino acids. The ends lost 5 bases at V and 1 base at J; junction bases unmatched: 8. CDR3 bases: TGTGCCAGCAGCAGACCCGGGACAGAGTCCTACGAGCAGTACTTC. Amino acids: CASSRPGTESYEQYF.

The rearrangement uses TRBV5-1 and TRBJ2-5; D might be TRBD1 (5 bases). Germline CDR1 and CDR2: SGHRS and YFSETQ. The V end lost 5 bases, the J end lost 1 base, and 9 bases lay between the germline ends. This CDR3 region has 13 residues. The chain's CDR3 is CASRPDSQETQYF. The DNA for the CDR3 is TGCGCCAGCAGACCCGACAGCCAAGAGACCCAGTACTTC.

Notes on this clone: The junction does not match germline at one end; this may be a read error. This chain uses TRBV4-1 with TRBJ2-7; D may be TRBD1 (5 bases). This CDR3 is 13 amino acids long. Germline V CDR1 and CDR2: MGHRA, YSYEKL. The CDR3 coding sequence is TGCGCCAGCAGCCAAGATGGGGCGGCCGATCGGGACTTC. It translates to CASSQDGAADRDF.

In this sample, this clone turned up once. The chain links TRBV4-1 to TRBJ1-6, with 8 bases lining up with TRBD1. After removal of 6 bases from V and 6 bases from J, the junction contained 7 bases not matched to a gene. CDR3 length: 15 amino acids. Germline V gene sequence: CDR1 MGHRA, CDR2 YSYEKL. CDR3 in DNA: TGCGCCAGCAGGATGGGACAGGACCGTAATTCACCCCTCCACTTT. It yields the protein CASRMGQDRNSPLHF.

The genes are TRBV13 and TRBJ1-4; 9 nucleotides match TRBD1. V lost 3 bases to trimming and J lost 8 bases; unmatched junction nucleotides: 4. The CDR3 spans 14 residues. Per germline, CDR1 PRHDT and CDR2 FYEKMQ (reference sequence). The CDR3 loop reads CASSFGTGNEKLFF. In DNA, the CDR3 is TGTGCCAGCAGCTTTGGGACAGGGAACGAAAAACTGTTTTTT. Complete variable domain (other parts from reference TRBV13 and TRBJ1-4): AAGVIQSPRHLIKEKRETATLKCYPIPRHDTVYWYQQGPGQDPQFLISFYEKMQSDKGSIPDRFSAQQFSDYHSELNMSSLELGDSALYFCASSFGTGNEKLFFGSGTQLSVL.